This is a list of T cell receptor beta chains from one sample in a study of blood T cell repertoires in COVID-19. Assay: immunoSEQ multiplex PCR; the TCRdb copy retains only in-frame clones and omits some. The sample has around 290,000 clones, roughly 90% seen once. Sequencing used peripheral blood. The receptors shown here come from a woman in her 70s with COVID-19, enrolled during active disease. CDR3s include the opening cysteine and the closing phenylalanine or tryptophan. The order of the fields is V gene, clone size, J gene, D gene, CDR3 DNA, CDR3 protein. D genes are given only for firm matches. The size field is filled for only some rows; it gives once, few, many or a size class.

>TRBV28|NA|TRBJ2-5|NA
TGTGCCAGCAGTTTATGGTACGCGGAGACCCAGTACTTC
CASSLWYAETQYF
>TRBV3-1/TRBV3-2|NA|TRBJ2-5|TRBD2
TGTGCCAGCACCTTAGGCGGGGGGATAGGGACCCAGTACTTC
CASTLGGGIGTQYF
>TRBV4-1|NA|TRBJ1-1|TRBD1
TGCGCCAGCAGCCAAGGAGAAGGACAGGGTAACGATTTGACTGAAGCTTTCTTT
CASSQGEGQGNDLTEAFF
>TRBV7-2|NA|TRBJ1-5|NA
TGTGCCAGCAGCTTCTCAGGGGCCAATCAGCCCCAGCATTTT
CASSFSGANQPQHF
>TRBV7-2|NA|TRBJ1-5|NA
TGTGCCAGCAGTCCCCGGCAGGGCAATCAGCCCCAGCATTTT
CASSPRQGNQPQHF
>TRBV9|NA|TRBJ2-3|NA
TGTGCCAGCAGCTCTCTCTGGGGGGGCGGTGCAGATACGCAGTATTTT
CASSSLWGGGADTQYF
>TRBV5-8|NA|TRBJ2-3|TRBD1
TGTGCCAGCAGCACGGGACAGGGTAGTTCCGATACGCAGTATTTT
CASSTGQGSSDTQYF
>TRBV5-1|NA|TRBJ1-2|NA
TGCGCCAGCAGCTTGGGAGGTCCGGGAAACTATGGCTACACCTTC
CASSLGGPGNYGYTF
>TRBV27|once|TRBJ2-7|TRBD1
TGTGCCAGCAGTTTAAAACAGGGGGCAAGATACGAGCAGTACTTC
CASSLKQGARYEQYF
>TRBV2|NA|TRBJ2-3|NA
TGTGCCAGCAAGGGCAGGGGAACAGATACGCAGTATTTT
CASKGRGTDTQYF
>TRBV7-2|NA|TRBJ2-2|TRBD2
TGTGCCAGCAGCCCCCGGGGGGGTTTGTTGACCGGGGAGCTGTTTTTT
CASSPRGGLLTGELFF
>TRBV24-1|NA|TRBJ1-2|NA
TGTGCCACCAGTGACCCAAGGACAGTTTCCCTCTATGGCTACACCTTC
CATSDPRTVSLYGYTF
>TRBV5-4|NA|TRBJ2-5|NA
TGTGCCAGCAGCTTGGGAGGATCTCGGGGGGAGACCCAGTACTTC
CASSLGGSRGETQYF
>TRBV5-1|NA|TRBJ1-2|NA
TGCGCCAGCAGCTTGGACGCCCGGGGTAGGCTGAGCCCTAACTATGGCTACACCTTC
CASSLDARGRLSPNYGYTF